The rows below give T cell receptor beta chains drawn from one sample of a study of regulatory T cells in long-lasting Graves disease. TCRdb re-derived calls from the multiplex PCR reads in MiXCR, one entry per CDR3 protein. The sample lists around 500,000 distinct CDR3 sequences; 15% to 20% were seen once. These data were also reused for a study on T cells in Graves' hyperthyroidism and ophthalmopathy.

The sample was peripheral blood mononuclear cells (PBMCs), taken at new diagnosis, from a patient treated with antithyroid drugs. Source of these receptors: a woman aged 35-65 years with Graves disease. Each CDR3 is given with its conserved first and last residue. D genes are given only for firm matches. Expanded clones are given a class, and other clones once, few, many or no size at all.

v_gene	j_gene	abundance	d_gene	CDR3nt	CDR3aa
TRBV27	TRBJ1-2	many	NA	TGTGCCAGCAGGCGGGACGGCGGTTATGGCTACACCTTC	CASRRDGGYGYTF
TRBV6-5	TRBJ1-3	few	NA	TGTGCCAGCAGTTCCGGACTGAGCTCTGGAAACACCATATATTTT	CASSSGLSSGNTIYF
TRBV11-2	TRBJ1-6	many	NA	TGTGCCAGCAGGCTTTCGGTTTCTTCACCCCTCCACTTT	CASRLSVSSPLHF
TRBV7-2	TRBJ2-2	NA	NA	TGTGCCAGCAGCTTAGAGAGGGTGAACACCGGGGAGCTGTTTTTT	CASSLERVNTGELFF
TRBV3-1	TRBJ2-1	NA	NA	TGTGCCAGCAGCAGACAGGTTTGGGGATCCTACAATGAGCAGTTCTTC	CASSRQVWGSYNEQFF
TRBV6-2/TRBV6-3	TRBJ1-2	NA	TRBD1	TGTGCCAGCAAATCCGGGACAGCCCTTTACTATGGCTACACCTTC	CASKSGTALYYGYTF
TRBV3-1	TRBJ2-1	many	NA	TGTGCCAGCAGCCAAAGTTTTGGGGGGGCCATGTTCTTC	CASSQSFGGAMFF
TRBV4-1	TRBJ2-1	few	NA	TGCGCCAGCAGCCAAGTGAAAGTAGGGTTCTGGGAGCAGTTCTTC	CASSQVKVGFWEQFF
TRBV7-6	TRBJ2-1	many	NA	TGTGCCAGCAGCTTAGGTGGGGGGGCGGGTGAGCAGTTCTTC	CASSLGGGAGEQFF
TRBV19	TRBJ1-2	few	NA	TGTGCCAGTAGTATATCGAGGGGCGATGGCTACACCTTC	CASSISRGDGYTF
TRBV30	TRBJ1-5	NA	TRBD1	TGTGCCTGGGGGGGGAGGGGGCGCATTGAGCCCCAGCATTTT	CAWGGRGRIEPQHF
TRBV3-1	TRBJ1-1	many	TRBD1	TGTGCCAGCAGCGCTCTTATCTTACCTCTAGACAGGGCTCTGTACACTGAAGCTTTCTTT	CASSALILPLDRALYTEAFF
TRBV27	TRBJ1-2	many	NA	TGTGCCAGCAGCCTTACAGGGACGGGGAACTATGGCTACACCTTC	CASSLTGTGNYGYTF
TRBV7-9	TRBJ1-1	many	NA	TGTGCCAGCAGCTTACACCCTGAAGCTTTCTTT	CASSLHPEAFF
TRBV5-1	TRBJ1-1	NA	TRBD1	TGCGCCAGCAGCTTATTACCGGGACAGGGGTTGGTGGCTTTCTTT	CASSLLPGQGLVAFF
TRBV6-1	TRBJ2-2	few	TRBD1	TGTGCCAGCAGTGTTGGGACAGGGTGGACCGGGGAGCTGTTTTTT	CASSVGTGWTGELFF
TRBV10-2	TRBJ1-3	NA	NA	TGCGCCAGCAGACACACCCGGGACACCATATATTTT	CASRHTRDTIYF
TRBV20-1	TRBJ2-1	NA	TRBD2	TGCAGTGCCCGAGTGGGGGGTAGCGGGGGGGGCCAGCAGTTCTTC	CSARVGGSGGGQQFF
TRBV28	TRBJ1-6	few	TRBD1	TGTGCCAGCAGTTTGGGCCTCACCGGGACAGGTAGAGATAATTCACCCCTCCACTTT	CASSLGLTGTGRDNSPLHF
TRBV29-1	TRBJ1-1	NA	TRBD1	TGCAGCGTTGGGACAGGAGCAAACACTGAAGCTTTCTTT	CSVGTGANTEAFF
TRBV28	TRBJ1-1	NA	TRBD1	TGTGCCAGCAGCCGTGGGACAGCCAGGAACACTGAAGCTTTCTTT	CASSRGTARNTEAFF
TRBV12-5	TRBJ2-1	NA	TRBD2	TGTGCTAGTGGTTTGAAGGGTGGTGGACTAGCGGGAGTATGGACCTACAATGAGCAGTTCTTC	CASGLKGGGLAGVWTYNEQFF
TRBV14	TRBJ1-3	NA	NA	TGTGCCAGCAGCCAAGAGCCAAACACCATATATTTT	CASSQEPNTIYF
TRBV5-1	TRBJ1-3	NA	NA	TGCGCCAGCAGCTTGCAGGGGATCTCTGGAAACACCATATATTTT	CASSLQGISGNTIYF
TRBV2	TRBJ2-3	NA	NA	TGTGCCAGCATAACAGGGCCGACAGATACGCAGTATTTT	CASITGPTDTQYF
TRBV7-9	TRBJ1-5	few	NA	TGTGCCAGCAGCTTAGACTCAGGTGGGAATCAGCCCCAGCATTTT	CASSLDSGGNQPQHF
TRBV13	TRBJ2-2	few	NA	TGTGCCAGCAGCCCCGACACAGACATTCGCGGGGAGCTGTTTTTT	CASSPDTDIRGELFF